A single sample is the source of the 10 T cell receptor beta chains below, sequenced in a study of metastatic and nonmetastatic thyroid tumors. The entire patient cohort was treatment-naive prior to thyroid surgery. TCRdb re-called the PCR reads via MiXCR. The table has 39,000 or so clones, about 45% seen once. Sequences were obtained from tumor tissue. The receptors originated from a male donor with papillary thyroid cancer or a benign thyroid nodule (not recorded which). Some clones in this sample may be carry-over from other donors' samples.

The chain recombines TRBV20-1 with TRBJ2-2; tentative D call: TRBD2 (5 bases). V lost 3 bases to trimming and J lost 6 bases, with 17 bases between them. The CDR3 extends over 15 amino acids. Per germline, CDR1 DFQATT and CDR2 SNEGSKA (reference sequence). The CDR3 spells CSASMSGNLAGELFF. CDR3 nucleotides: TGCAGTGCTAGTATGAGCGGCAATCTCGCCGGGGAGCTGTTTTTT.

The J gene is TRBJ2-1, the V gene TRBV2; perhaps TRBD2 as D (6 bases). The CDR3 consists of 15 residues. Germline values: CDR1 SNHLY, CDR2 FYNNEI. Trimming pared 3 bases from V and 8 bases from J, leaving 17 bases between. The CDR3 coding sequence is TGTGCCAGCAGTGAGGAGCCCGGGAGTTGGGATGAGCAGTTCTTC. It codes for CASSEEPGSWDEQFF. Complete variable domain (other parts from reference TRBV2 and TRBJ2-1): EPEVTQTPSHQVTQMGQEVILRCVPISNHLYFYWYRQILGQKVEFLVSFYNNEISEKSEIFDDQFSVERPDGSNFTLKIRSTKLEDSAMYFCASSEEPGSWDEQFFGPGTRLTVL.

This clone has just a few counts. The chain is built from TRBV12-3 or TRBV12-4 and TRBJ2-7, with unresolved D. The CDR3 loop spans 13 amino acids. V gave up 10 bases and J gave up 6 bases, with 19 bases separating them. Here the CDR3 reads CANSKALLGEQYF. In nucleotides, the CDR3 is TGTGCCAACTCTAAGGCCTTGCTGGGCGAGCAGTACTTC.

The chain couples TRBV10-1 to TRBJ2-7; D is perhaps TRBD1 (6 bases). The CDR3 runs 13 residues. The ends were cut back, 7 bases at V and 9 bases at J, with 19 bases in the middle. Germline V gene sequence: CDR1 WNHNN, CDR2 SYGVQD (reference sequence). The CDR3 reads CASTAGPGGVQYF. CDR3 bases: TGCGCCAGCACCGCAGGTCCTGGGGGCGTGCAGTACTTC.

CDR3 region: CASSSAGGTSYEQYF. DNA of the CDR3: TGTGCCAGCAGCTCCGCAGGGGGGACCTCCTACGAGCAGTACTTC. The genes are TRBV7-2 and TRBJ2-7; D is possibly TRBD1 (7 bases). V was trimmed by 4 bases and J by 0 bases, leaving 13 bases between them. CDR1 is SGHTA, CDR2 FQGNSA, per germline. The CDR3 is 15 residues long.

The V and J genes are TRBV7-3 and TRBJ2-1; D is uncertain. With 6 bases removed from V and 2 bases from J, the gap between germline ends came to 8 bases. The CDR3 totals 13 residues. Per germline, CDR1 SGHTA and CDR2 FQGTGA. The CDR3 DNA is TGTGCCAGCAGTTTGGTCGCCTACAATGAGCAGTTCTTC. It yields the protein CASSLVAYNEQFF.

This chain uses TRBV9 with TRBJ1-1; 9 nucleotides match TRBD1. V trimming: 4 bases; J trimming: 6 bases; junction bases outside the gene matches: 7. The CDR3 spans 14 residues. Germline V gives CDR1 SGDLS, CDR2 YYNGEE. Written as DNA, the CDR3 is TGTGCCAGCAGCATGGGACAGGGAGGATCTGAAGCTTTCTTT. Its translation: CASSMGQGGSEAFF.

The count of this clone is one. J is TRBJ1-6 and V is TRBV4-1; D is ambiguous. Germline CDR1 is MGHRA and CDR2 is YSYEKL. V was shortened by 0 bases and J by 8 bases, with 8 bases between the two germline ends. This CDR3 has 14 amino acids. The CDR3 sequence: CASSQDYGDSPLHF. The CDR3 nucleotides read TGCGCCAGCAGCCAAGACTATGGAGATTCACCCCTCCACTTT.

This rearrangement joins TRBV4-3 to TRBJ1-2; 10 bases fit TRBD1. The CDR3 runs to 15 residues. Germline CDR1 LGHNA, CDR2 YSLEER. The V and J ends lost 3 bases and 4 bases, in that order; junction bases with no gene match: 5. The CDR3 protein is CASSQSRDRGYGYTF. CDR3 sequence (DNA): TGCGCCAGCAGCCAGTCCCGGGACAGGGGCTATGGCTACACCTTC.

In its sample, this clone was seen a few times. V is TRBV6-2 or TRBV6-3 and J is TRBJ1-2; D remains unclear. CDR3 length: 18 amino acids. The germline gives CDR1 MNHEY, CDR2 SVGEGT. With 6 bases removed from V and 1 base from J, the gap between germline ends came to 24 bases. This CDR3 is CASSLRLGLQPLNYGYTF. For the CDR3, the DNA is TGTGCCAGCAGCCTAAGGTTAGGGCTGCAGCCCCTTAACTATGGCTACACCTTC.